These 24 T cell receptor beta chains share one sample of origin, sequenced in a study of blood T cell repertoires in COVID-19. TCRdb's table, derived via immunoSEQ multiplex PCR, lists solely in-frame clones and lacks some. The repertoire includes more than 85,000 clones, roughly 82% of them detected once, and 16% sits in the top ten. The sequenced sample was peripheral blood. These receptors were obtained from a woman in her fifties or sixties with acute or convalescent COVID-19.

V and J are TRBV5-1 and TRBJ1-1, with 10 bases fitting TRBD1. Germline V gene lookup returns CDR1 SGHRS and CDR2 YFSETQ. This CDR3 is built from 14 residues. The ends lost 2 bases at V and 9 bases at J; junction bases unmatched: 7. CDR3: CASSFPTDRGKAFF. CDR3 bases: TGCGCCAGCAGCTTTCCTACGGACAGGGGGAAAGCTTTCTTT.

The chain joins TRBV7-2 to TRBJ2-6; no definite D call. The V end lost 6 bases, the J end lost 7 bases, and 10 bases lay between the germline ends. This CDR3 has 13 amino acids. Germline-derived CDR1 and CDR2 are SGHTA and FQGNSA. CDR3 in DNA: TGTGCCAGCAGAGACCCAGGCGCCAACGTCCTGACTTTC. Protein sequence: CASRDPGANVLTF.

Only a few counts were recorded for this clone. CDR3 nucleotide sequence: TGTGCCAGCAGTGAAGCAATAACAGGTTCACCCCTCCACTTT. It specifies CASSEAITGSPLHF. The J gene is TRBJ1-6, the V gene TRBV2, with TRBD1 as a possible D gene (5 bases). Germline V gives CDR1 SNHLY, CDR2 FYNNEI. The CDR3 spans 14 residues. V shed 0 bases and J shed 9 bases, with 9 bases lying between them.

In this sample, this clone turned up once. The CDR3 DNA reads as TGCGCCAGTTCGGGACAGGGATCCTACGAGCAGTACTTC. Encoded protein: CASSGQGSYEQYF. The chain carries TRBV5-1 and TRBJ2-7, with TRBD1 matching 9 bases. Germline trimming cut 8 bases from V and 1 base from J; bases unmatched to any gene: 4. The V gene's germline CDR1 is SGHRS and CDR2 YFSETQ. The CDR3 spans 13 residues.

CDR3 bases: TGTGCCACCAGGACCCCAGGGGTCTATGGCTACACCTTC. Translated, it gives CATRTPGVYGYTF. The chain links TRBV28 to TRBJ1-2; tentatively, D is TRBD1 (6 bases). Per the germline V gene, CDR1 is MDHEN and CDR2 is SYDVKM. Trimming cost V 10 bases and J 4 bases, with 16 bases left between them. The CDR3 is made up of 13 amino acids.

The rearrangement uses TRBV6-1 and TRBJ1-4; D gene unclear. The CDR3 sequence is 14 residues long. The V gene lost 3 bases and the J gene lost 0 bases, with 5 bases spanning the gap. Looked up from germline, CDR1 is MNHNS and CDR2 is SASEGT. DNA of the CDR3: TGTGCCAGCAGTGAGAGTGCAACTAATGAAAAACTGTTTTTT. It translates to CASSESATNEKLFF.

This clone was found many times. The rearrangement uses TRBV11-2 and TRBJ2-3; the D gene is possibly TRBD1 (6 bases). CDR3 length equals 15 residues. Germline values: CDR1 SGHAT, CDR2 FQNNGV. Trimming pared 4 bases from V and 0 bases from J, leaving 11 bases between. This CDR3 reads CASSSYRVSTDTQYF. In nucleotides, the CDR3 is TGTGCCAGCAGCTCCTACAGGGTCAGCACAGATACGCAGTATTTT.

J is TRBJ1-1 and V is TRBV29-1, with a tentative D call TRBD1 (5 bases). The V gene's germline CDR1 is SQVTM and CDR2 ANQGSEA. V lost 6 bases and J 1 base, leaving 15 bases between the germline ends. The CDR3 contains 14 residues. The CDR3 coding sequence is TGCAGCGTGAAAGAGGACACAAGGAACACTGAAGCTTTCTTT. It translates to CSVKEDTRNTEAFF.

The rearrangement links TRBV27 to TRBJ1-3, with 7 bases identical to TRBD1. CDR3 length: 15 amino acids. CDR1 is MNHEY, CDR2 SMNVEV, per germline (reference sequence). The junction had 6 bases not matched to a gene; V was cut back by 7 bases and J by 0 bases. The CDR3 coding sequence is TGTGCCAGCAAGGGGACAGCGAACTCTGGAAACACCATATATTTT. It translates to CASKGTANSGNTIYF.

This clone was seen a few times. The J gene is TRBJ1-3, the V gene TRBV27, with a possible D match to TRBD1 (6 bases). Germline values: CDR1 MNHEY, CDR2 SMNVEV (reference sequence). The CDR3 has 14 residues. V lost 7 bases and J lost 3, with 13 bases in between. The CDR3 region has the DNA TGTGCCAGCACCCCGCACAGGGTTGGAAACACCATATATTTT. Protein product: CASTPHRVGNTIYF.

The rearrangement joins TRBV2 to TRBJ1-2; D unresolved. V was pared by 0 bases and J by 6 bases, with 20 bases between. The CDR3 is 17 residues long. Germline V gives CDR1 SNHLY, CDR2 FYNNEI. The chain's CDR3 is CASSEALGWVGSHGYTF. CDR3 in DNA: TGTGCCAGCAGTGAAGCGTTGGGTTGGGTAGGGAGTCATGGCTACACCTTC. Full variable domain (rest looked up from reference TRBV2 and TRBJ1-2): EPEVTQTPSHQVTQMGQEVILRCVPISNHLYFYWYRQILGQKVEFLVSFYNNEISEKSEIFDDQFSVERPDGSNFTLKIRSTKLEDSAMYFCASSEALGWVGSHGYTFGSGTRLTVV.

V gene TRBV7-2 combines with J gene TRBJ2-5, with D possibly TRBD2 on 5 matching bases. This CDR3 spans 13 amino acids. Deletions cut 1 base from V and 4 bases from J, with 7 bases between. CDR1 is SGHTA, CDR2 FQGNSA, per germline. The CDR3: CASSLGLAETQYF. The CDR3 DNA is TGTGCCAGCAGCTTAGGGCTAGCAGAGACCCAGTACTTC.

In its sample, this clone was seen a few times. The chain links TRBV3-1 (or the pseudogene TRBV3-2) to TRBJ1-6, with D hard to call. Germline V gene lookup returns CDR1 LGHDT and CDR2 YNNKEL (reference sequence). CDR3 length: 16 residues. V lost 2 bases to trimming and J lost 9 bases, with 17 bases between them. CDR3 coding DNA: TGTGCCAGCAGCCAATTCCAGCAGGAGGCCAGTTCACCCCTCCACTTT. It is translated as CASSQFQQEASSPLHF.

The chain links TRBV6-5 to TRBJ1-1, with D tentatively TRBD1 (6 bases). Between the trimmed V and J ends, which lost 6 bases and 3 bases, there was a span of 11 bases. The CDR3 is 13 amino acids. Looked up from germline, CDR1 is MNHEY and CDR2 is SVGAGI. CDR3 protein: CASSVTGYTEAFF. As DNA, the CDR3 is TGTGCCAGCAGCGTGACAGGTTACACTGAAGCTTTCTTT.

This rearrangement joins TRBV20-1 to TRBJ1-2; the D is unclear. Germline V lookup: CDR1 DFQATT, CDR2 SNEGSKA (reference sequence). The CDR3 covers 11 residues. V lost 6 bases, J lost 8 bases, and 13 bases lay in between. The DNA of the CDR3 is TGCAGTGCACGGGGAACGGGCGGCTACACCTTC. It yields the protein CSARGTGGYTF.

The V call is TRBV7-2, the J call TRBJ1-5, with D unresolved. The V gene's germline CDR1 is SGHTA and CDR2 FQGNSA. The V end lost 3 bases, the J end lost 7 bases, and 7 bases lay between the germline ends. The CDR3 loop spans 12 amino acids. The CDR3 bases are TGTGCCAGCAGCTTCCTAGGCCAGCCCCAGCATTTT. Protein product: CASSFLGQPQHF.

V and J are TRBV4-3 and TRBJ1-1; TRBD1 matches at 7 bases. V gave up 1 base and J gave up 10 bases; unmatched junction bases: 15. The germline V gene encodes CDR1 LGHNA and CDR2 YSLEER. This CDR3 contains 16 residues. In DNA form, the CDR3 reads TGCGCCAGCAGCCAAGGAGGGGGCGCTCCCCTGAAGGGAGCTTTCTTT. As protein: CASSQGGGAPLKGAFF.

The V call is TRBV19, the J call TRBJ2-3; a weak D match, TRBD1 (6 bases). Between the trimmed V and J ends, which lost 2 bases and 6 bases, there was a span of 12 bases. CDR3 length equals 14 residues. Germline V CDR1 and CDR2: LNHDA, SQIVND (reference sequence). CDR3 amino acids: CASSIRGGRDTQYF. CDR3 nucleotides: TGTGCCAGTAGTATACGTGGGGGCCGCGATACGCAGTATTTT. Full variable domain (missing parts from reference TRBV19 and TRBJ2-3): DGGITQSPKYLFRKEGQNVTLSCEQNLNHDAMYWYRQDPGQGLRLIYYSQIVNDFQKGDIAEGYSVSREKKESFPLTVTSAQKNPTAFYLCASSIRGGRDTQYFGPGTRLTVL.

The chain combines TRBV6-2 or TRBV6-3 with TRBJ1-5, with 9 bases lining up with TRBD1. Unmatched junction bases numbered 4, after V lost 5 bases and J lost 5 bases. This CDR3 contains 14 residues. Per germline, CDR1 MNHEY and CDR2 SVGEGT. The chain's CDR3 is CASSLDRGDQPQHF. For the CDR3, the DNA is TGTGCCAGCAGTCTGGACAGGGGAGATCAGCCCCAGCATTTT.

The rearrangement joins TRBV19 to TRBJ2-7; D perhaps matches TRBD2 (6 bases). V lost 2 bases to trimming and J lost 0 bases, with 11 bases between them. The length of the CDR3 is 15 residues. Germline CDR1 and CDR2: LNHDA and SQIVND (reference sequence). The CDR3 region has the DNA TGTGCCAGTAGTATACGTGGGGGGAGCTCCTACGAGCAGTACTTC. It yields the protein CASSIRGGSSYEQYF.

This clone came up a few times. CDR3 in amino acids: CASSLPTGGVSSPLHF. Here the CDR3 DNA reads TGTGCCAGCAGCCTGCCGACAGGGGGCGTGAGTTCACCCCTCCACTTT. This chain uses TRBV7-9 with TRBJ1-6, with 10 bases that match TRBD1. There are 16 residues in the CDR3. V gave up 5 bases and J gave up 9 bases; unmatched junction bases: 10. Germline V gives CDR1 SEHNR, CDR2 FQNEAQ (reference sequence). The entire variable domain, with the rest obtained from reference TRBV7-9 and TRBJ1-6, is as follows: DTGVSQNPRHKITKRGQNVTFRCDPISEHNRLYWYRQTLGQGPEFLTYFQNEAQLEKSRLLSDRFSAERPKGSFSTLEIQRTEQGDSAMYLCASSLPTGGVSSPLHFGNGTRLTVT.

The CDR3 loop is CASSRRTGGQPQHF. The CDR3 DNA sequence: TGTGCCAGCAGCCGGAGGACAGGAGGACAGCCCCAGCATTTT. This rearrangement joins TRBV5-6 to TRBJ1-5; 7 bases line up with TRBD1. Germline V gene lookup returns CDR1 SGHDT and CDR2 YYEEEE. J lost 7 bases, V lost 4 bases, and 8 bases had no gene match. The CDR3 is 14 amino acids.

This clone was counted between two and nine times. The rearrangement uses TRBV7-3 and TRBJ2-3; the match to TRBD2 covers 11 bases. The CDR3 loop spans 16 amino acids. The germline V gene has CDR1 SGHTA and CDR2 FQGTGA. J was trimmed by 0 bases and V by 5 bases; bases with no gene match: 4. For the CDR3, the DNA is TGTGCCAGCAGCCCGGGACTAGCGGCGAGCACAGATACGCAGTATTTT. This sequence encodes CASSPGLAASTDTQYF.

This chain links TRBV6-5 with TRBJ1-2; D gene uncertain. V lost 5 bases and J 8 bases, leaving 18 bases between the germline ends. Germline lookup yields CDR1 MNHEY and CDR2 SVGAGI. The CDR3 consists of 14 residues. CDR3 sequence reads: CASSPRGGPGGYTF. The CDR3 DNA sequence: TGTGCCAGCAGTCCCCGCGGAGGGCCGGGAGGCTACACCTTC.